Reported below is one T cell receptor (beta chain). No antigen is known for it. This record belongs to a study of cytomegalovirus exposure and HLA in healthy donors. Whole-study findings and limits: In vitro testing confirmed a few CMV-associated chains as specific for CMV antigens. Rarity held for most TCR sequences, but there were some public TCRs that occurred in many donors.

Assay used: immunoSEQ multiplex PCR; TCRdb lists only in-frame clones, some missing. Among 100,000 to 150,000 clones listed, about 94% were seen once. V was cut by 0 bases and J by 2 bases, with 9 bases left in between. The germline V gene has CDR1 SGHKS and CDR2 YYEKEE (reference sequence). This CDR3 is 14 amino acids long. Sequenced: PBMCs. This rearrangement joins TRBV5-5 to TRBJ2-7; perhaps TRBD2 as D (5 bases). This clonotype was sampled from a woman aged 18 to 35 in good health and CMV-seronegative. CDR3 protein: CASSLGVGTYEQYF. DNA of the CDR3: TGTGCCAGCAGCTTGGGGGTCGGGACCTACGAGCAGTACTTC.